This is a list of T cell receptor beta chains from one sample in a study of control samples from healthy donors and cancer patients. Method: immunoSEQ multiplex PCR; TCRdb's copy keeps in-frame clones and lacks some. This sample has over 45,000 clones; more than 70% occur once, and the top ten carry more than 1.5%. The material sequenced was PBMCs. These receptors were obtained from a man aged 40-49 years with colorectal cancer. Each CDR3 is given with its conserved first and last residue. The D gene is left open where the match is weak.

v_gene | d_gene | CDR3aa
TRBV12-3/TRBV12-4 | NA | CASSRPGGEQFF
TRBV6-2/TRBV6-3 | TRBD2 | CASSMGLAGGYYNEQFF
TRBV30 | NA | CAWSPVQYEQYF
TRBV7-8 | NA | CASSPRTMKETQYF
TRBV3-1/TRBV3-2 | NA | CASSPHPRWGETQYF
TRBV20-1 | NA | CSVRRTEQFF
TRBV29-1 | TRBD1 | CSAPGTGLMDEQFF
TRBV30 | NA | CAWSVNHATF
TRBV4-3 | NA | CASSQEGGGSNEQFF
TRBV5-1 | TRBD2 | CASSWGRRENEQYF
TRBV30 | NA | CAWGGAEAFF
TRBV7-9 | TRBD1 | CASSLGGQGANAGYTF
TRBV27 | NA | CASSPSPGFMNTEAFF
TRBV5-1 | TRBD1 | CASSLDTGGLYEQYF
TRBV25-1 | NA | CASSETGSGYTF
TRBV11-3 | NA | CASRPQGKETQYF
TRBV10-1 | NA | CASSDDTEKLFF
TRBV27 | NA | CASSLSNRSQRYF
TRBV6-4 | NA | CASSDFPESDSPLHF
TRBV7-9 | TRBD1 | CASSYGPLGTGDTIYF
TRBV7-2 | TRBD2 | CASSEVGTSGSYEQYF
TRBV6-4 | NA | CASSEQAGTEAFF
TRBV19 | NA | CASSMWGRDSPLHF
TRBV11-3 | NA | CASSSRTASNEQFF
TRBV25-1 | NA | CASSDLGVTGANVLTF